A single TCR beta chain is shown here with its context. What it recognizes is unknown. Selected positively for CCR7 and CD45RO-negative, naive CD8 cells excluded terminally differentiated effector memory CD45RA+ cells. The data belong to a study of shared clonotypes between healthy human individuals. Across the whole study: The donor group consisted of a couple of women and a few men, aged 18 to 49. General observations from the study: Clonotype sharing across donors was expected to vary with sequencing depth. Among non-shared clonotypes, generation probabilities were lower than among those shared by all four donors.

The V end was cut by 6 bases, the J end by 11 bases, with 15 bases between. The CDR3 spans 12 residues. Germline V gene lookup returns CDR1 MNHEY and CDR2 SMNVEV (reference sequence). TCRdb's copy holds only in-frame clones and misses some; the assay was immunoSEQ multiplex PCR. The sample lists about 2.2 million clones, just over 90% seen once, with around 1.7% in the top ten. The V gene is TRBV27, the J gene TRBJ2-3; the D gene is possibly TRBD1 (6 bases). The clonotype originates from a man aged 18-30 years in good health. Some clones in this sample may be carry-over from other donors' samples. The sample comprised naive CD8+ T cells from PBMCs. The CDR3 sequence is CASSPQGSEQYF. DNA of the CDR3: TGTGCCAGCAGCCCTCAGGGGTCGGAGCAGTATTTT.